These 9 T cell receptor beta chains were all obtained from the same sample, sequenced in a study of T cells in Graves' hyperthyroidism and ophthalmopathy (dated by TCRdb to the late 2010s). The receptor library was made with multiplex PCR. The run used an Illumina HiSeq 2000. The TCR beta CDR3 regions were amplified from RNA transcripts. The TCR CDR3 was subjected to a first round of RT-PCR using the HTBI primer set and the Qiagen OneStep RT-PCR kit. TCRdb's own reprocessing of the public reads used fastp at Q25 and MiXCR and kept productive beta chains. Each record represents a unique CDR3 protein, reported with the most common genes and DNA among its rows. The sample includes more than 500,000 distinct CDR3 sequences, with 40% to 50% observed a single time. Around 47% of the sample is in the top ten clones. Sequenced material: peripheral blood or thyroid tissue (not recorded which). The receptors stem from an adult woman with Graves' disease, either hyperthyroidism or ophthalmopathy (not recorded which).

This clonotype came up once. The rearrangement joins TRBV6-5 to TRBJ2-7, with D unresolved. CDR1 is MNHEY and CDR2 is SVGAGI in the germline V gene. V was shortened by 5 bases and J by 3 bases, with 11 bases between the two germline ends. CDR3 length: 13 residues. The CDR3 loop reads CASSDFRLYEQYF. The CDR3, as DNA: TGTGCCAGCAGTGATTTCAGGCTCTACGAGCAGTACTTC.

The chain employs TRBV19 and TRBJ2-7; D is unresolved. Trimming shortened V by 6 bases and J by 3 bases, and 12 bases separated the two germline ends. The CDR3 loop spans 13 amino acids. Germline V gene lookup returns CDR1 LNHDA and CDR2 SQIVND (reference sequence). The CDR3 coding sequence is TGTGCCAGTAGAGATGCCAACTACTACGAGCAGTACTTC. Protein sequence: CASRDANYYEQYF.

This clonotype occurred many times. The chain has TRBV5-1 and TRBJ2-6; 14 bases are a match to TRBD2. The V and J ends lost 3 bases and 3 bases, in that order; junction bases with no gene match: 8. The CDR3 is 19 amino acids. CDR1 is SGHRS and CDR2 is YFSETQ in the germline V gene. This CDR3 is CASSWGLAGVSNGANVLTF. In nucleotides, the CDR3 is TGCGCCAGCAGCTGGGGACTAGCGGGAGTATCAAATGGGGCCAACGTCCTGACTTTC.

In regard to this clonotype: A read error is possible here, since a much larger clone lies one base away. The genes are TRBV7-9 and TRBJ2-7; TRBD1 might be the D (6 bases). Trimming removed 1 base from V and 3 bases from J, with 13 bases in between. The CDR3 is 15 amino acids. Germline CDR1 is SEHNR and CDR2 is FQNEAQ (reference sequence). DNA of the CDR3: TGTGCCAGCAGCTTAGACCGGGACAAGAACTACGAGCAGTACTTC. It yields the protein CASSLDRDKNYEQYF. Based on the CDR3 plus reference TRBV7-9 and TRBJ2-7, the full variable domain is DTGVSQNPRHKITKRGQNVTFRCDPISEHNRLYWYRQTLGQGPEFLTYFQNEAQLEKSRLLSDRFSAERPKGSFSTLEIQRTEQGDSAMYLCASSLDRDKNYEQYFGPGTRLTVT.

This clonotype appeared many times. The chain couples TRBV7-2 to TRBJ1-5; D call uncertain. The CDR3 spans 15 residues. Per the germline V gene, CDR1 is SGHTA and CDR2 is FQGNSA. V shed 1 base and J shed 3 bases, with 10 bases lying between them. CDR3 in amino acids: CASSLGERINQPQHF. CDR3 sequence (DNA): TGTGCCAGCAGCTTAGGGGAGAGAATCAATCAGCCCCAGCATTTT.

The chain is built from TRBV9 and TRBJ1-1, with D uncertain. The CDR3 covers 13 residues. V shed 6 bases and J shed 1 base, with 10 bases lying between them. Germline CDR1 is SGDLS and CDR2 is YYNGEE. CDR3 nucleotides: TGTGCCAGCAAGAAGGCTACGAACACTGAAGCTTTCTTT. Translating gives CASKKATNTEAFF.

There are a few counts of this clonotype. The V gene is TRBV7-9, the J gene TRBJ1-5; D possibly corresponds to TRBD1 (6 bases). Germline V gene sequence: CDR1 SEHNR, CDR2 FQNEAQ (reference sequence). Trimming left V 6 bases short and J 7 bases short, with 13 bases between. CDR3 length: 13 residues. The CDR3 DNA reads as TGTGCCAGCAGAGAGAGAACAGGGCAGCCCCAGCATTTT. This encodes CASRERTGQPQHF.

V gene TRBV15 combines with J gene TRBJ1-6, with unresolved D. Germline V lookup: CDR1 LNHNV, CDR2 YYDKDF (reference sequence). Trimming took off 1 base at V and 0 bases at J, with 10 bases between the two ends. This CDR3 contains 17 residues. CDR3 sequence reads: CATSRVQRSSYNSPLHF. The CDR3 coding sequence is TGTGCCACCAGCAGAGTGCAACGGAGCTCCTATAATTCACCCCTCCACTTT.

The V and J genes are TRBV20-1 and TRBJ1-4; D not resolved. The V and J ends lost 6 bases and 3 bases respectively, with 14 bases between them. The CDR3 runs 14 residues. Germline-derived CDR1 and CDR2 are DFQATT and SNEGSKA (reference sequence). The CDR3 spells CSARPDPANEKLFF. In DNA, the CDR3 is TGCAGTGCAAGGCCAGATCCGGCTAATGAAAAACTGTTTTTT.